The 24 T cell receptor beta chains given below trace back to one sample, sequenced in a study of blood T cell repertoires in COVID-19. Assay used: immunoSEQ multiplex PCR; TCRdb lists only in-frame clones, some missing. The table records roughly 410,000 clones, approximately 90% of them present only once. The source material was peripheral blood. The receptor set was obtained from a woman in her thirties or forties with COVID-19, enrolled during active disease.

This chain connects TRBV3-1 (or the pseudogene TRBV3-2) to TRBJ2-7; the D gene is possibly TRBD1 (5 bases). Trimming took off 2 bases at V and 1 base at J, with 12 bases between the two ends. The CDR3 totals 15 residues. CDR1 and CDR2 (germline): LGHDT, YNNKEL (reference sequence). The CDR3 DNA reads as TGTGCCAGCAGCCAAAACTCCCAGGGTTCCTACGAGCAGTACTTC. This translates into CASSQNSQGSYEQYF.

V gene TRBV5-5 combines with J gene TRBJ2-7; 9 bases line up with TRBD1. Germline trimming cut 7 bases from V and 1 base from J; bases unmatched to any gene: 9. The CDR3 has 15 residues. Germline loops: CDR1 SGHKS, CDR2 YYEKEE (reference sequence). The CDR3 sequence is CASSSDRGRSYEQYF. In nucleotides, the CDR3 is TGTGCCAGCTCATCGGACAGGGGCAGATCCTACGAGCAGTACTTC.

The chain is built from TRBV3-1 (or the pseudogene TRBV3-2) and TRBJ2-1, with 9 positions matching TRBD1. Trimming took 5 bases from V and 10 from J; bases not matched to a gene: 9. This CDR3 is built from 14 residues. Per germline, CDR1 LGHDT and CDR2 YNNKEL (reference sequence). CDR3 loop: CASSGGQGLWEQFF. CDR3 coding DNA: TGTGCCAGCAGCGGAGGACAGGGGTTGTGGGAGCAGTTCTTC.

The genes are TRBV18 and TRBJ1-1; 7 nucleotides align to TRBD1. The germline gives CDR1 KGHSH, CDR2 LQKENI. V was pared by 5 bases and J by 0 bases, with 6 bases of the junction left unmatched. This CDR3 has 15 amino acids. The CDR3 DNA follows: TGTGCCAGCTCATCGGACAGGTCTATGAACACTGAAGCTTTCTTT. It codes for CASSSDRSMNTEAFF.

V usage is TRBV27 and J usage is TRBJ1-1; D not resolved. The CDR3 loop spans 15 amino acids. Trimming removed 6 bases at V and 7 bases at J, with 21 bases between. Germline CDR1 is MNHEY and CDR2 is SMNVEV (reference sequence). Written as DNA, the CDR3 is TGTGCCAGCAGCCCCCTCGGGGTAGGAGGTAATGAAGCTTTCTTT. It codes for CASSPLGVGGNEAFF.

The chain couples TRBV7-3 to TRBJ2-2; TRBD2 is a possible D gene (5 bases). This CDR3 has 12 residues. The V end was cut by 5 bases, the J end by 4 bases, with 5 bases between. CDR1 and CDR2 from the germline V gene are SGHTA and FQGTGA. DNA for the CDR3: TGTGCCAGCAGCGCGGGCACCGGGGAGCTGTTTTTT. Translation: CASSAGTGELFF.

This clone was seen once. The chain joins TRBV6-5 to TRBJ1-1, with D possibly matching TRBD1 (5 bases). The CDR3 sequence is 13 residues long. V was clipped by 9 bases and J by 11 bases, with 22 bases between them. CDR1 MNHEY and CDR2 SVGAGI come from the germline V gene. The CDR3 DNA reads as TGTGCCAGTTCGTCGACCTTCGCGGGGGGGGCTTTCTTT. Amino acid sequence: CASSSTFAGGAFF.

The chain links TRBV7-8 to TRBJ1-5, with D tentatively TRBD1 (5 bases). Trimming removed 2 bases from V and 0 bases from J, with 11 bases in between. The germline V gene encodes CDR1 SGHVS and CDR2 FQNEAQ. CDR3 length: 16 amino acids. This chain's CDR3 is CASSLRGIYSNQPQHF. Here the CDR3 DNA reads TGTGCCAGCAGCTTACGGGGGATTTATAGCAATCAGCCCCAGCATTTT.

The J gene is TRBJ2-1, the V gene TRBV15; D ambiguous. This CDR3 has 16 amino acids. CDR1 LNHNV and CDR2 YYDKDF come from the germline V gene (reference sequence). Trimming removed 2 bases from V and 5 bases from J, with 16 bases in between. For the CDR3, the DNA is TGTGCCACCAGCAGACAACGACTTGGCCTGGACAATGAGCAGTTCTTC. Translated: CATSRQRLGLDNEQFF.

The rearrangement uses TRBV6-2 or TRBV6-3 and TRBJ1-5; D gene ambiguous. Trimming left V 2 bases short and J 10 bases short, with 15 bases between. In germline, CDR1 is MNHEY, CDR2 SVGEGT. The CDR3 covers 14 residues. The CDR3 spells CASSYVEGYYPQHF. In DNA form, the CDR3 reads TGTGCCAGCAGTTACGTTGAGGGTTATTATCCCCAGCATTTT.

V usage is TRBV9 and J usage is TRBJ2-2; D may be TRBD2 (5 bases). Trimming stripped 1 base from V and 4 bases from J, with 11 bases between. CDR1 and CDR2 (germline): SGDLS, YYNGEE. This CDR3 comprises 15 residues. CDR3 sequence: CASSVSSGITGELFF. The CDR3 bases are TGTGCCAGCAGCGTATCCTCGGGGATCACCGGGGAGCTGTTTTTT.

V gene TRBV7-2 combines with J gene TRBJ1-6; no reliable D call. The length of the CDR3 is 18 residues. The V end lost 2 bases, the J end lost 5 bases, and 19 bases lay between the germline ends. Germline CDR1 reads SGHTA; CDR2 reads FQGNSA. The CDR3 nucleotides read TGTGCCAGCAGCTTAAACCCCCCCATGACTGATAATAATTCACCCCTCCACTTT. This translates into CASSLNPPMTDNNSPLHF. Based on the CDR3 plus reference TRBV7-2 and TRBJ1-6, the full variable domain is GAGVSQSPSNKVTEKGKDVELRCDPISGHTALYWYRQSLGQGLEFLIYFQGNSAPDKSGLPSDRFSAERTGGSVSTLTIQRTQQEDSAVYLCASSLNPPMTDNNSPLHFGNGTRLTVT.

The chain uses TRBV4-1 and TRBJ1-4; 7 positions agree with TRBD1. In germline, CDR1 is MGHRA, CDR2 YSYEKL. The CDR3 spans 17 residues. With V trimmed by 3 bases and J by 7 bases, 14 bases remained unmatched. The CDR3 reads CASSHQPGGSGGEKLFF. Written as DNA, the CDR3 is TGCGCCAGCAGCCATCAACCAGGGGGATCGGGCGGTGAAAAACTGTTTTTT.

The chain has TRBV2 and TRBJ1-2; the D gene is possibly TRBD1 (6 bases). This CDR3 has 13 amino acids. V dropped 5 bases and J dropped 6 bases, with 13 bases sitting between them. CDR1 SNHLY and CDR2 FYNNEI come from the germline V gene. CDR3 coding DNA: TGTGCCAGCAGTTTACGACAGGACGATGGCTACACCTTC. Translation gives CASSLRQDDGYTF.

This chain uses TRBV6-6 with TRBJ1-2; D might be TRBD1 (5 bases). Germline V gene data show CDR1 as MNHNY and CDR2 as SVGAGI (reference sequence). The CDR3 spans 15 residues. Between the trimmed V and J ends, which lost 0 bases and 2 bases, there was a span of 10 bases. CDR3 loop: CASSYSPGLNYGYTF. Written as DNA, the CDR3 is TGTGCCAGCAGTTACTCTCCAGGGCTCAACTATGGCTACACCTTC.

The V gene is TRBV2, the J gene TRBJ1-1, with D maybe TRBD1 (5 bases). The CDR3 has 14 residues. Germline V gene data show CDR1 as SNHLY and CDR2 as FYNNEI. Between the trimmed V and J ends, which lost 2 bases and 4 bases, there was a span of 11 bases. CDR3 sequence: CASSETGPSTEAFF. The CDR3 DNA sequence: TGTGCCAGCAGTGAAACAGGTCCGAGCACTGAAGCTTTCTTT.

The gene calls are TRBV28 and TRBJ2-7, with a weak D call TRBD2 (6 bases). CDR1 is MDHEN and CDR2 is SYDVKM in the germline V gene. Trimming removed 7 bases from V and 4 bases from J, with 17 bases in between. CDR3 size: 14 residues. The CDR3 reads CASITGGTSYEQYF. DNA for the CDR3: TGTGCCAGCATCACCGGGGGTACGAGTTACGAGCAGTACTTC.

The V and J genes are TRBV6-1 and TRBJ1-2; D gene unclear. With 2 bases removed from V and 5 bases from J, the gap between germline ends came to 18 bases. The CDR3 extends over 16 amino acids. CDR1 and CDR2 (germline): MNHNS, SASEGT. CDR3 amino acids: CASSEQYGIDYYGYTF. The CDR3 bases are TGTGCCAGCAGTGAACAGTACGGAATCGACTATTATGGCTACACCTTC.

The CDR3 coding sequence is TGTGCCAGCAGTCAAGACAGGGCGGTCTATGGCTACACCTTC. Protein sequence: CASSQDRAVYGYTF. The chain recombines TRBV27 with TRBJ1-2; 7 positions match TRBD1. Trimming at V came to 5 bases and at J to 4 bases, leaving 7 bases not matched to a gene. The CDR3 contains 14 residues. CDR1 and CDR2 from the germline V gene are MNHEY and SMNVEV (reference sequence).

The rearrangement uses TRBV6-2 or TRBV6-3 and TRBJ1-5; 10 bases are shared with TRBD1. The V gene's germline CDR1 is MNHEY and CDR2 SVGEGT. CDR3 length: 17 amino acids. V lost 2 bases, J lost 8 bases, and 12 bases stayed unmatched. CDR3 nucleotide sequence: TGTGCCAGCAGTTACCGCACGGGACAGGGGATGTGGGAGCCCCAGCATTTT. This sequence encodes CASSYRTGQGMWEPQHF.

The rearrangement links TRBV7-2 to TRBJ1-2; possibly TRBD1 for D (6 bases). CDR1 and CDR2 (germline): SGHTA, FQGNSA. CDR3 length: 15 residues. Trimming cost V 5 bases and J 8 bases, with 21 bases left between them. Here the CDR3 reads CASSPYRDTGTGYTF. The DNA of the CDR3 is TGTGCCAGCAGCCCCTACCGGGACACAGGGACGGGCTACACCTTC.

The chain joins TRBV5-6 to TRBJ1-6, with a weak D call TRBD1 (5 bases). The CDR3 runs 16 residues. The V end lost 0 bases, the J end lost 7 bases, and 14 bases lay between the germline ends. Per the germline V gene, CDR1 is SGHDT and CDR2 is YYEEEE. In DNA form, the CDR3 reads TGTGCCAGCAGCTTGGCCTACGGCGGGGGGAATTCACCCCTCCACTTT. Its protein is CASSLAYGGGNSPLHF.

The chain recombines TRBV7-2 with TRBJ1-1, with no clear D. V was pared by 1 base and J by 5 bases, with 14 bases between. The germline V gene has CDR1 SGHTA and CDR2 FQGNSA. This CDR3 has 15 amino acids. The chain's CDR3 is CASSLEPGPGTEAFF. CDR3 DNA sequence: TGTGCCAGCAGCTTAGAACCGGGCCCGGGAACTGAAGCTTTCTTT.

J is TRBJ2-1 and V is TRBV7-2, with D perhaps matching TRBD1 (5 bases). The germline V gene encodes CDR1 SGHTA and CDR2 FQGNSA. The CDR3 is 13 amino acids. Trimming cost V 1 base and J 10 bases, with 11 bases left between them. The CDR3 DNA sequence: TGTGCCAGCAGCTTAGATAGGGGCTACGAGCAGTTCTTC. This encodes CASSLDRGYEQFF.